This T cell receptor (beta chain) was obtained from a study of blood T cell repertoires in COVID-19. Across the whole study: COVID-19 samples, acute and convalescent, were from the United States, Italy and Spain.

Clones were read by immunoSEQ multiplex PCR, and TCRdb kept only the in-frame ones, dropping some. The table has some 200,000 clones, about 84% seen once. The CDR3 consists of 16 residues. Losses at the gene ends were 6 bases for V and 0 bases for J; bases not matched to a gene: 4. CDR1 and CDR2 (germline): MNHEY, SMNVEV (reference sequence). Grouping used clinical history reported by participants in a survey and questionnaire. V is TRBV27 and J is TRBJ2-5, with TRBD2 matching over 13 bases. The TCR originated in a middle-aged woman with acute COVID-19. The sequencing sample was made of PBMCs or T cells enriched from blood (not recorded which). This CDR3 reads CASRETSGRYQETQYF. CDR3 coding DNA: TGTGCCAGCAGAGAGACTAGCGGGAGGTACCAAGAGACCCAGTACTTC.